These T cell receptor beta chains were read from a single sample in a study of blood T cell repertoires in COVID-19. Sequencing was performed with immunoSEQ multiplex PCR; in TCRdb, only in-frame clones are kept and a portion is missing. The data hold 150,000 to 180,000 clones, with roughly 84% observed a single time. The sample was peripheral blood. The source is a man between 60 and 75 years old with COVID-19, enrolled during active disease. Both conserved end residues are part of each CDR3. A D gene is named only where the DNA matches it firmly. Rows give clone size only sometimes, using once, few, many, or a class for an expanded clone.

abundance,len,v_gene,j_gene,d_gene,CDR3nt,CDR3aa
.,14,TRBV7-2,TRBJ1-4,.,TGTGCCAGCAGCTTAGAGGGGTGGGGTGAAAAACTGTTTTTT,CASSLEGWGEKLFF
.,15,TRBV7-3,TRBJ1-6,.,TGTGCCAGCAGCTTAGTCGGGGGTGCTGACTCACCCCTCCACTTT,CASSLVGGADSPLHF
.,14,TRBV18,TRBJ1-1,.,TGTGCCAGCTCAATAGACAGATTGAACACTGAAGCTTTCTTT,CASSIDRLNTEAFF
.,15,TRBV6-5,TRBJ2-1,.,TGTGCCAGCAGCCCAGCTGGGGCTGTGGTAAATGAGCAGTTCTTC,CASSPAGAVVNEQFF
.,17,TRBV7-9,TRBJ2-7,TRBD2,TGTGCCAGCAGTCGACTAGCGGGAGGGCCTGTTTCCTACGAGCAGTACTTC,CASSRLAGGPVSYEQYF
.,16,TRBV24-1,TRBJ2-7,TRBD1,TGTGCCACCAGTGACCGCACCGGGACAGGGGGCTACGAGCAGTACTTC,CATSDRTGTGGYEQYF
.,15,TRBV9,TRBJ2-7,TRBD1,TGTGCCAGCAGCGTCCGGACAGGGGTAAATGACGAGCAGTACTTC,CASSVRTGVNDEQYF
.,13,TRBV7-2,TRBJ2-1,.,TGTGCCAGCAGCTTCGGGGGGCCGGGTGAGCAGTTCTTC,CASSFGGPGEQFF
.,15,TRBV9,TRBJ1-4,.,TGTGCCAGCAGCCCAATAGGGGCAACTAATGAAAAACTGTTTTTT,CASSPIGATNEKLFF
.,15,TRBV5-5,TRBJ2-2,TRBD1,TGTGCCAGCAGCGGTGACAGGGGGTCGACCGGGGAGCTGTTTTTT,CASSGDRGSTGELFF
few,15,TRBV2,TRBJ2-3,TRBD1,TGTGCCAGCAGTCAGGACAGGGGAAGGACAGATACGCAGTATTTT,CASSQDRGRTDTQYF
.,13,TRBV5-6,TRBJ2-7,.,TGTGCCAGCAGCTTGGACAGGCGGTACGAGCAGTACTTC,CASSLDRRYEQYF
.,14,TRBV30,TRBJ2-3,TRBD2,TGTGCCTGGAGTTCAGGCGGGAGCGCAGATACGCAGTATTTT,CAWSSGGSADTQYF
once,14,TRBV6-5,TRBJ2-7,.,TGTGCCAGCAGGGATTCGGGACACCGCTACGAGCAGTACTTC,CASRDSGHRYEQYF
.,15,TRBV18,TRBJ1-1,.,TGTGCCAGCTCACCTCCTGGGGGGATGAACACTGAAGCTTTCTTT,CASSPPGGMNTEAFF
.,14,TRBV10-3,TRBJ1-1,.,TGTGCCACAGAGACCGGGACACCCAACACTGAAGCTTTCTTT,CATETGTPNTEAFF
.,14,TRBV29-1,TRBJ2-1,TRBD2,TGCAGCGGGATTAGCGGGGGGGGGAACAATGAGCAGTTCTTC,CSGISGGGNNEQFF
.,13,TRBV14,TRBJ2-7,TRBD2,TGTGCCAGCAGCCACCAGCGGGGTGGCGAGCAGTACTTC,CASSHQRGGEQYF
.,15,TRBV7-2,TRBJ1-5,.,TGTGCCAGCAGCTTAGTCAGGGATAGCAATCAGCCCCAGCATTTT,CASSLVRDSNQPQHF
.,14,TRBV2,TRBJ1-2,.,TGTGCCAGCCCCGAAGGGGCAGACAACTATGGCTACACCTTC,CASPEGADNYGYTF
once,13,TRBV7-9,TRBJ1-6,.,TGTGCCAGCAGCACTAGTGGGTTCGCACCCCTCCACTTT,CASSTSGFAPLHF
.,15,TRBV29-1,TRBJ1-1,.,TGCAGCGTTGGTTTGGGAGGCGGCGTGAACACTGAAGCTTTCTTT,CSVGLGGGVNTEAFF
.,14,TRBV6-2/TRBV6-3,TRBJ2-3,TRBD2,TGTGCCAGCAGTTACTTCCGACTAGCGGATACGCAGTATTTT,CASSYFRLADTQYF
.,14,TRBV3-1/TRBV3-2,TRBJ1-3,.,TGTGCCAGCAGCCCTCAGGGAACTGGAAACACCATATATTTT,CASSPQGTGNTIYF
.,15,TRBV4-3,TRBJ1-6,.,TGCGCCAGCAGCCCGAAAGAGTCAGGGAATTCACCCCTCCACTTT,CASSPKESGNSPLHF
few,13,TRBV9,TRBJ1-2,.,TGTGCCAGCAGCGTCGGGTCCCCCTCCACTTACACCTTC,CASSVGSPSTYTF
.,15,TRBV27,TRBJ2-2,TRBD1,TGTGCCAGCAGTTGGGGGACAGGGGACACCGGGGAGCTGTTTTTT,CASSWGTGDTGELFF
.,17,TRBV19,TRBJ1-3,TRBD1,TGTGCCAGTAGCCCGAGACAGGGCCCCCTCTCTGGAAACACCATATATTTT,CASSPRQGPLSGNTIYF
.,16,TRBV28,TRBJ2-1,TRBD1,TGTGCCAGCACCACAGGGGGCGGGACACCCCTCGATGAGCAGTTCTTC,CASTTGGGTPLDEQFF
.,14,TRBV10-3,TRBJ2-7,.,TGTGCCATCGGAGGAGGGGCCAGCATCTACGAGCAGTACTTC,CAIGGGASIYEQYF